This T cell receptor (beta chain) was identified during a study of blood T cell dynamics during melanoma immunotherapy. Trimming cost V 5 bases and J 5 bases; bases outside gene matches: 5. The CDR3 spans 14 residues. Germline CDR1 MNHNY, CDR2 SVGAGI (reference sequence). The method was immunoSEQ multiplex PCR; TCRdb's version includes in-frame clones alone and lacks a portion of them. The table lists around 12,000 clones, about 90% of them singletons. The time point: week 3, after first cycle of checkpoint inhibitor. Blood was drawn before treatment and at week 3 after checkpoint blockade. Sequencing used effector memory CD8+ T cells from blood, obtained from a patient treated with checkpoint blockade. The source is a human donor with melanoma. The chain carries TRBV6-6 and TRBJ1-1; TRBD1 matches at 10 bases. CDR3: CASSRQGARTEAFF. In DNA form, the CDR3 reads TGTGCCAGCAGTCGACAGGGGGCGCGAACTGAAGCTTTCTTT.